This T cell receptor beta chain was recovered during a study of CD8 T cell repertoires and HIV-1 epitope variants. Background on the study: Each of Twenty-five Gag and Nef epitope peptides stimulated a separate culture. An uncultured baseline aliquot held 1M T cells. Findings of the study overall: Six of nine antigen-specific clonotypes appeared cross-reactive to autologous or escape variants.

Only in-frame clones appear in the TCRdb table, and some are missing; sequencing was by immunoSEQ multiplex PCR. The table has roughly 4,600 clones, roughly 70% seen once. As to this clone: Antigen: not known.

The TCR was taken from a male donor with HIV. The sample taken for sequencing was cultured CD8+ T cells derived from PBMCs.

CDR3 in amino acids: CASSRRVTVSNGNTIYF. In DNA, the CDR3 is TGTGCCAGCAGCCGAAGAGTGACAGTCAGTAATGGAAACACCATATATTTT. The chain has TRBV6-4 and TRBJ1-3, with D possibly matching TRBD1 (5 bases). The ends were cut back, 6 bases at V and 3 bases at J, with 21 bases in the middle. The length of the CDR3 is 17 residues. CDR1 and CDR2 (germline): MRHNA, SNTAGT.